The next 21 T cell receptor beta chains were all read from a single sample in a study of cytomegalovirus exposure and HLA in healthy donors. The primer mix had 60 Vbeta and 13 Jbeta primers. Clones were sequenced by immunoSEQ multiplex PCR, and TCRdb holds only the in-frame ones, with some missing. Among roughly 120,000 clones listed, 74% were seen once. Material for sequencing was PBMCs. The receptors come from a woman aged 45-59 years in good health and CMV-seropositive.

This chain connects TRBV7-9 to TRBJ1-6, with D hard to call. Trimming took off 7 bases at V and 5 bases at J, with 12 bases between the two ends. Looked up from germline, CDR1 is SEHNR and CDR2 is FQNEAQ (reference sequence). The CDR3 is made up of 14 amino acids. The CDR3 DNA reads TGTGCCAGCAAGGAGGGCCCCCATAATTCACCCCTCCACTTT. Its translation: CASKEGPHNSPLHF.

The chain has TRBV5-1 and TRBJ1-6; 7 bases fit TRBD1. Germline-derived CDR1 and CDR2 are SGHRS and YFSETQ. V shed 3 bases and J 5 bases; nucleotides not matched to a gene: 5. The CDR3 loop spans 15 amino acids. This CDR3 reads CASSSTGMDNSPLHF. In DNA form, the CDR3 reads TGCGCCAGCAGCTCGACAGGGATGGATAATTCACCCCTCCACTTT. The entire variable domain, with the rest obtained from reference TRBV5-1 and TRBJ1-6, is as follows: KAGVTQTPRYLIKTRGQQVTLSCSPISGHRSVSWYQQTPGQGLQFLFEYFSETQRNKGNFPGRFSGRQFSNSRSEMNVSTLELGDSALYLCASSSTGMDNSPLHFGNGTRLTVT.

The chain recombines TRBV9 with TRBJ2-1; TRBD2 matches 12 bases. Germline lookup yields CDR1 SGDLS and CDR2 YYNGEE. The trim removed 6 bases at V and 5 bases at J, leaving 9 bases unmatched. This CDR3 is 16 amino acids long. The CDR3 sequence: CASNHPLAGGNNEQFF. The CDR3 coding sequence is TGTGCCAGCAACCACCCCCTAGCGGGGGGGAACAATGAGCAGTTCTTC.

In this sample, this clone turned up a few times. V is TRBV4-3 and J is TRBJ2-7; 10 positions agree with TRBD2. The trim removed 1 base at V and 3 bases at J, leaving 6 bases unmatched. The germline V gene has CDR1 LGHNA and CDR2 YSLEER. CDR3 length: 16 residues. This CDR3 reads CASSQGIAGGIYEQYF. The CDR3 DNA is TGCGCCAGCAGCCAAGGAATAGCGGGGGGTATCTACGAGCAGTACTTC.

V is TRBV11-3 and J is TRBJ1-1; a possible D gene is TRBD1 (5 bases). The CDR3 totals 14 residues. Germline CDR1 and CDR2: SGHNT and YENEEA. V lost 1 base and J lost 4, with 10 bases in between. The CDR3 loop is CASSLGGTVTEAFF. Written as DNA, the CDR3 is TGTGCCAGCAGCTTAGGGGGCACGGTCACTGAAGCTTTCTTT. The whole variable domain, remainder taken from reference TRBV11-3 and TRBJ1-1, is EAGVVQSPRYKIIEKKQPVAFWCNPISGHNTLYWYLQNLGQGPELLIRYENEEAVDDSQLPKDRFSAERLKGVDSTLKIQPAELGDSAVYLCASSLGGTVTEAFFGQGTRLTVV.

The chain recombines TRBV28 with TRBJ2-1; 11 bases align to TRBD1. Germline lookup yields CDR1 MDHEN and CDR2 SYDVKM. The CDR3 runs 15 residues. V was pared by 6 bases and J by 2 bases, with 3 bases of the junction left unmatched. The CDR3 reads CASRGTGGPYNEQFF. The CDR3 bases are TGTGCCAGCAGGGGGACAGGGGGGCCCTACAATGAGCAGTTCTTC.

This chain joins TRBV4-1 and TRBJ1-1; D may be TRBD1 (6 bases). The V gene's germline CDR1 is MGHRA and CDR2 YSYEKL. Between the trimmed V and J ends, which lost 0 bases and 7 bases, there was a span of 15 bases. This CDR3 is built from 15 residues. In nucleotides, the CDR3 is TGCGCCAGCAGCCAAGATAGGACAGTTCGGGTTGAAGCTTTCTTT. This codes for CASSQDRTVRVEAFF.

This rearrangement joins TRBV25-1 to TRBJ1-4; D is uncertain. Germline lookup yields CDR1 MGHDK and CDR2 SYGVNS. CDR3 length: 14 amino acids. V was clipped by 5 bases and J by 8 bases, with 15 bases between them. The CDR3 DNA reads TGTGCCAGCAGTCCGGGCCGGGGAATGGAAAAACTGTTTTTT. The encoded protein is CASSPGRGMEKLFF.

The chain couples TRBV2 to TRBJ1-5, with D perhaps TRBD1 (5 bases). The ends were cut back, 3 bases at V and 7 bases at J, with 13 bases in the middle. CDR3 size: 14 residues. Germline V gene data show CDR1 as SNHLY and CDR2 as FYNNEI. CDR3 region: CASSDPGGGQPQHF. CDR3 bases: TGTGCCAGCAGTGATCCGGGGGGAGGCCAGCCCCAGCATTTT.

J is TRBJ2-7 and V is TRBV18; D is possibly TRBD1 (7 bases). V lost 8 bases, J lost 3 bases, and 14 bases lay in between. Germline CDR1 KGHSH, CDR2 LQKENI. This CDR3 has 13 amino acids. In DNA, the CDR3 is TGTGCCAGCGCGGGACAGACTAACTACGAGCAGTACTTC. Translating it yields CASAGQTNYEQYF.

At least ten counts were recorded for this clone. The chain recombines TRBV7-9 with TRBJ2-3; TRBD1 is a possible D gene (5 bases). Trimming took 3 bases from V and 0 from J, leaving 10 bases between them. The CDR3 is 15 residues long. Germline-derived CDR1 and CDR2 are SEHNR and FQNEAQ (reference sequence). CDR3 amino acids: CASSLTDFSTDTQYF. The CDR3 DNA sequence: TGTGCCAGCAGCTTGACAGACTTTAGCACAGATACGCAGTATTTT.

This CDR3 is CASSELGAGYGYTF. CDR3 nucleotide sequence: TGTGCCAGCAGTGAATTGGGGGCAGGGTATGGCTACACCTTC. The chain recombines TRBV2 with TRBJ1-2, with D perhaps TRBD1 (6 bases). The CDR3 spans 14 residues. Trimming took 2 bases from V and 5 from J, leaving 12 bases between them. Germline loops: CDR1 SNHLY, CDR2 FYNNEI.

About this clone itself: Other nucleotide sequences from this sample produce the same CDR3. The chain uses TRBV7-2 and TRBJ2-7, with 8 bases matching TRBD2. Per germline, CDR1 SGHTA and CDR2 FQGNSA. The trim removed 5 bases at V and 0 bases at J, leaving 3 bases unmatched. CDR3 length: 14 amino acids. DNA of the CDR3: TGTGCCAGCAGCCTCGGGGGGGTCTCCTACGAGCAGTACTTC. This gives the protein CASSLGGVSYEQYF.

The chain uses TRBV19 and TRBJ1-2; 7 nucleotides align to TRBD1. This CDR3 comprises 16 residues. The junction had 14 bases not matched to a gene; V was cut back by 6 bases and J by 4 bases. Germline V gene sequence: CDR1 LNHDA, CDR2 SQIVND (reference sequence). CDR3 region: CASRERPGTVLYGYTF. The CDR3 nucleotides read TGTGCCAGTAGGGAACGTCCCGGGACAGTCCTCTATGGCTACACCTTC.

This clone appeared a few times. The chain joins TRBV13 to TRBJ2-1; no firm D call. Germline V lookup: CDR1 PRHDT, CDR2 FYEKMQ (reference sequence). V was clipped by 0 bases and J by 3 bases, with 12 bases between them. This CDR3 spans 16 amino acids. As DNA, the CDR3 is TGTGCCAGCAGCTTAGGCCGGCTAGACTTCTACAATGAGCAGTTCTTC. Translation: CASSLGRLDFYNEQFF.

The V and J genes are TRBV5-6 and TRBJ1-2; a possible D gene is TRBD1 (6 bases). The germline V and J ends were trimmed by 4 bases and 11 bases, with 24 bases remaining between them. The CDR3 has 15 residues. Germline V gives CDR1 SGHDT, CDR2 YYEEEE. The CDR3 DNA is TGTGCCAGCAGCGCTACGCCAGGACAGAAGTCTGTATACACCTTC. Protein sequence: CASSATPGQKSVYTF.

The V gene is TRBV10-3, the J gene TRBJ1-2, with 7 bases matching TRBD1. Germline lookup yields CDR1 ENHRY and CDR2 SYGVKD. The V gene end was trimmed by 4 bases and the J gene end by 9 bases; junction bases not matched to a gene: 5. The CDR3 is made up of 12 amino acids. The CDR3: CAISGEGASYTF. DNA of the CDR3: TGTGCCATCAGTGGAGAGGGGGCCAGCTACACCTTC.

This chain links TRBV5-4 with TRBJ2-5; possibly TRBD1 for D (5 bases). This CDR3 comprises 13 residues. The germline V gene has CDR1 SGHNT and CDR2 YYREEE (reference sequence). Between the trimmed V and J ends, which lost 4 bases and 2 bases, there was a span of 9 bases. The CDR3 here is CASSTRQQETQYF. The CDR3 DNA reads TGTGCCAGCAGCACAAGACAGCAAGAGACCCAGTACTTC.

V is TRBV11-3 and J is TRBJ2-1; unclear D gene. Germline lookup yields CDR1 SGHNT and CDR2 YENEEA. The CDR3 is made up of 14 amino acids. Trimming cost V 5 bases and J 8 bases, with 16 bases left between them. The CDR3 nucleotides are TGTGCCAGCAGCCAGGTCGCAGAAAACCATGAGCAGTTCTTC. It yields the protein CASSQVAENHEQFF. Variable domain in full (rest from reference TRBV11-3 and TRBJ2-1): EAGVVQSPRYKIIEKKQPVAFWCNPISGHNTLYWYLQNLGQGPELLIRYENEEAVDDSQLPKDRFSAERLKGVDSTLKIQPAELGDSAVYLCASSQVAENHEQFFGPGTRLTVL.

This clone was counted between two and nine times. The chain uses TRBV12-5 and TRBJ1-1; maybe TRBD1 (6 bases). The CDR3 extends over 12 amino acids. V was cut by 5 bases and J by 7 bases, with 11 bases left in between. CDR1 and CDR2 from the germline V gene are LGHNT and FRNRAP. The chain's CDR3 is CASGGDNDEAFF. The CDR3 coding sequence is TGTGCTAGTGGTGGGGACAACGATGAAGCTTTCTTT. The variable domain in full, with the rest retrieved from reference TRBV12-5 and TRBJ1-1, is DARVTQTPRHKVTEMGQEVTMRCQPILGHNTVFWYRQTMMQGLELLAYFRNRAPLDDSGMPKDRFSAEMPDATLATLKIQPSEPRDSAVYFCASGGDNDEAFFGQGTRLTVV.

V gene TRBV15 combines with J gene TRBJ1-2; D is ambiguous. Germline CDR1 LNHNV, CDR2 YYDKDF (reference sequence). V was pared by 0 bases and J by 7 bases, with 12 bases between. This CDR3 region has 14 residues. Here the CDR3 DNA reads TGTGCCACCAGCAGAGATCGTCAGGCAGCTGGCTACACCTTC. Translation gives CATSRDRQAAGYTF.